This T cell receptor (beta chain) appears in the sequencing data of a study of T cells in tumors and immune-related adverse events. Trimming took off 7 bases at V and 7 bases at J, with 13 bases between the two ends. Germline V gene lookup returns CDR1 SEHNR and CDR2 FQNEAQ (reference sequence). The CDR3 is 13 residues long. Assay used: immunoSEQ multiplex PCR; TCRdb lists only in-frame clones, some missing. The repertoire includes about 22,000 clones, around nine tenths of them detected once, and approximately 1.4% sits in the top ten. The clonotype was recovered from a female donor with metastatic renal cell carcinoma. Here the sequenced sample was lymph node tissue, taken from a patient treated with anti-PD-1 therapy. This chain uses TRBV7-9 with TRBJ2-2; TRBD2 is a possible D gene (5 bases). This chain's CDR3 is CASTPRAGGELFF. DNA of the CDR3: TGTGCCAGCACCCCGCGGGCGGGCGGGGAGCTGTTTTTT.